Shown below are 9 T cell receptor beta chains from a single sample sequenced in a study of blood T cell repertoires in COVID-19. Here immunoSEQ multiplex PCR was the method, and the copy in TCRdb shows in-frame clones only, minus some. The sample consists of approximately 300,000 clones, over 75% of them appearing once. Material for sequencing was PBMCs or T cells enriched from blood (not recorded which). The source of these receptors is a woman aged 18-29 years who had recovered from COVID-19.

V gene TRBV19 combines with J gene TRBJ1-3; possibly TRBD1 for D (6 bases). The CDR3 consists of 16 residues. Germline V CDR1 and CDR2: LNHDA, SQIVND (reference sequence). V lost 4 bases and J lost 4, with 17 bases in between. The CDR3 reads CASSSLNRVLGNTIYF. Here the CDR3 DNA reads TGTGCCAGTAGTAGCCTCAACAGGGTCCTCGGAAACACCATATATTTT.

This clone has more than one count but fewer than ten. The same CDR3 arises from other DNA sequences in this sample as well. The V gene is TRBV7-9, the J gene TRBJ1-1; D is possibly TRBD1 (6 bases). Germline V gives CDR1 SEHNR, CDR2 FQNEAQ (reference sequence). This CDR3 region has 14 residues. V lost 5 bases and J 0 bases, leaving 10 bases between the germline ends. DNA for the CDR3: TGTGCCAGCAGCCTGGGACAATTGAACACTGAAGCTTTCTTT. This sequence encodes CASSLGQLNTEAFF.

V usage is TRBV7-9 and J usage is TRBJ1-1, with 9 bases aligning to TRBD1. V was pared by 5 bases and J by 5 bases, with 3 bases of the junction left unmatched. Germline CDR1 is SEHNR and CDR2 is FQNEAQ (reference sequence). CDR3 size: 13 residues. CDR3 residues: CASSQTGGTEAFF. The DNA of the CDR3 is TGTGCCAGCAGCCAGACAGGGGGAACTGAAGCTTTCTTT.

This chain connects TRBV13 to TRBJ2-2, with 7 positions matching TRBD1. The CDR3 extends over 15 amino acids. J gave up 6 bases and V 0 bases, and 4 bases lay outside the gene matches. The V gene's germline CDR1 is PRHDT and CDR2 FYEKMQ (reference sequence). The DNA of the CDR3 is TGTGCCAGCAGCTTAGGCACAGGGGCCCCCGGGGAGCTGTTTTTT. Amino acid sequence: CASSLGTGAPGELFF.

This clone appeared a few times. The chain is built from TRBV2 and TRBJ1-2; D unclear. Germline-derived CDR1 and CDR2 are SNHLY and FYNNEI. Trimming cost V 0 bases and J 4 bases, with 15 bases left between them. This CDR3 is 16 amino acids long. CDR3: CASSEARPSYFYGYTF. The CDR3 nucleotides read TGTGCCAGCAGTGAAGCGCGGCCGTCCTACTTCTATGGCTACACCTTC.

This clone was found once. The rearrangement links TRBV30 to TRBJ2-7; the D is unclear. Germline V gene lookup returns CDR1 GTSNPN and CDR2 SVGIG (reference sequence). V was clipped by 5 bases and J by 6 bases, with 11 bases between them. This CDR3 contains 11 residues. The CDR3 nucleotides read TGTGCCTGGGGGCTAGGCGCCGAGCAGTACTTC. It translates to CAWGLGAEQYF. The full variable domain, completed using reference TRBV30 and TRBJ2-7, is SQTIHQWPATLVQPVGSPLSLECTVEGTSNPNLYWYRQAAGRGLQLLFYSVGIGQISSEVPQNLSASRPQDRQFILSSKKLLLSDSGFYLCAWGLGAEQYFGPGTRLTVT.

In its sample, this clone was seen a few times. The chain recombines TRBV3-1 (or the pseudogene TRBV3-2) with TRBJ1-1; D perhaps matches TRBD1 (6 bases). The CDR3 totals 16 residues. Trimming pared 0 bases from V and 6 bases from J, leaving 17 bases between. Germline values: CDR1 LGHDT, CDR2 YNNKEL (reference sequence). This CDR3 is CASSQDLNRAWAEAFF. The CDR3 DNA reads as TGTGCCAGCAGCCAAGATCTTAACAGGGCGTGGGCTGAAGCTTTCTTT.

This chain connects TRBV19 to TRBJ1-2; D is possibly TRBD1 (5 bases). Deletions cut 5 bases from V and 7 bases from J, with 14 bases between. CDR1 and CDR2 (germline): LNHDA, SQIVND (reference sequence). CDR3 length equals 13 residues. Here the CDR3 reads CASSPPGWGGYTF. In nucleotides, the CDR3 is TGTGCCAGTAGTCCACCAGGGTGGGGTGGCTACACCTTC.

The chain carries TRBV9 and TRBJ1-1, with TRBD1 matching 8 bases. V was pared by 2 bases and J by 2 bases, with 5 bases of the junction left unmatched. The CDR3 covers 15 residues. Germline loops: CDR1 SGDLS, CDR2 YYNGEE. CDR3 DNA sequence: TGTGCCAGCAGCGTGCAGGGGGCAGGAAACACTGAAGCTTTCTTT. This translates into CASSVQGAGNTEAFF.